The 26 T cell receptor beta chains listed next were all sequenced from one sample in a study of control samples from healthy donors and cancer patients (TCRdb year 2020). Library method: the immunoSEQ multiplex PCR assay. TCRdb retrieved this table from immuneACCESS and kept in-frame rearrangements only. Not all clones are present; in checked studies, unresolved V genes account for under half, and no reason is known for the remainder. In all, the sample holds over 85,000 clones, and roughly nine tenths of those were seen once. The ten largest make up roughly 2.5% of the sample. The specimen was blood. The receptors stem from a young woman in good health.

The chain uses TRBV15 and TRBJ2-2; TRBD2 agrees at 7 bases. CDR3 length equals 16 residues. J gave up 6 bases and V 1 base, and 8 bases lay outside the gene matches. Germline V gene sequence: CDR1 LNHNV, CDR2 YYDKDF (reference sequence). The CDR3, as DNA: TGTGCCACCAGCAGAGGCGTCGGGGGGTGGGCCGGGGAGCTGTTTTTT. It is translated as CATSRGVGGWAGELFF.

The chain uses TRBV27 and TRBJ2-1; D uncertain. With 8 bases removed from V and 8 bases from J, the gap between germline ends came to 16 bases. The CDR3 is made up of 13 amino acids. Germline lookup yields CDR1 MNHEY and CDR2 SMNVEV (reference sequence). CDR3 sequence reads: CASCSGGSDEQFF. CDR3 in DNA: TGTGCCAGCTGCTCGGGCGGTTCGGATGAGCAGTTCTTC.

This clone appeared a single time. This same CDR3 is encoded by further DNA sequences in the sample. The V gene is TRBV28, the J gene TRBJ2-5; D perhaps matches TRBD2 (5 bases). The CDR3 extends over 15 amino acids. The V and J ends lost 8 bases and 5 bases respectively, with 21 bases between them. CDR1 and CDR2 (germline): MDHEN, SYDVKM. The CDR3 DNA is TGTGCCAGCTGGAACAGAGGGCAATTCAGCGAGACCCAGTACTTC. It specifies CASWNRGQFSETQYF.

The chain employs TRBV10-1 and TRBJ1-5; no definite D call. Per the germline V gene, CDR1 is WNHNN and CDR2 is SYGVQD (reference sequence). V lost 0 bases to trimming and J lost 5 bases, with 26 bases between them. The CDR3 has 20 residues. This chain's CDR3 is CASSESSWTPVFLPYQPQHF. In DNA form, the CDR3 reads TGCGCCAGCAGTGAGTCCTCGTGGACTCCGGTATTCCTTCCGTATCAGCCCCAGCATTTT.

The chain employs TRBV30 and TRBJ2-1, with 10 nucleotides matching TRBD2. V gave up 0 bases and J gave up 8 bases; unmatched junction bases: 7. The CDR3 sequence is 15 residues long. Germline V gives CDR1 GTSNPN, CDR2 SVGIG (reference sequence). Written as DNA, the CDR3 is TGTGCCTGGAGTGTAGTCCCTAGCGGGAGCTATGAGCAGTTCTTC. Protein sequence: CAWSVVPSGSYEQFF.

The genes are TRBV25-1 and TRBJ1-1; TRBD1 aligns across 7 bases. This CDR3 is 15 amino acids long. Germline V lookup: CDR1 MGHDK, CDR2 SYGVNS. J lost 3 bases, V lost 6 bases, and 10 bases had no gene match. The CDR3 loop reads CASSIMDRSYTEAFF. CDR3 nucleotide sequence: TGTGCCAGCAGCATTATGGACAGGTCCTACACTGAAGCTTTCTTT.

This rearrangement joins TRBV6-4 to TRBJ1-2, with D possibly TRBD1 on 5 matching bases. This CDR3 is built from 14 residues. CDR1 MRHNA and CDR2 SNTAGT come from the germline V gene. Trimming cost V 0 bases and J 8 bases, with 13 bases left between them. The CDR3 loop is CASSDSEGAKGYTF. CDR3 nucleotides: TGTGCCAGCAGTGACTCCGAAGGGGCTAAGGGCTACACCTTC.

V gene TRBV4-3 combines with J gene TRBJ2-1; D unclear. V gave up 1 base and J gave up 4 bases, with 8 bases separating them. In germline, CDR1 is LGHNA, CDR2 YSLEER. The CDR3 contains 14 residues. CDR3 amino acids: CASSQGQSYNEQFF. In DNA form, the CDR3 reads TGCGCCAGCAGCCAAGGGCAAAGTTACAATGAGCAGTTCTTC.

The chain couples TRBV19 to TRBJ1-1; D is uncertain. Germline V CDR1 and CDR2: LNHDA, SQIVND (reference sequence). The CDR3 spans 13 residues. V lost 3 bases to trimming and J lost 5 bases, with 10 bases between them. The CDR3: CASSIQHGTEAFF. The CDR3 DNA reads TGTGCCAGTAGTATCCAACATGGGACTGAAGCTTTCTTT.

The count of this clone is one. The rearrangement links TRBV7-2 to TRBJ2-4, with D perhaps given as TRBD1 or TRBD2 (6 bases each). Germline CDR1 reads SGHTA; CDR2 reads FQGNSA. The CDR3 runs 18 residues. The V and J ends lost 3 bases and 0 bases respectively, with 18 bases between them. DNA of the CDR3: TGTGCCAGCAGCTTCCAAAGCCGAGGGGGGCGAGCCAAAAACATTCAGTACTTC. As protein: CASSFQSRGGRAKNIQYF.

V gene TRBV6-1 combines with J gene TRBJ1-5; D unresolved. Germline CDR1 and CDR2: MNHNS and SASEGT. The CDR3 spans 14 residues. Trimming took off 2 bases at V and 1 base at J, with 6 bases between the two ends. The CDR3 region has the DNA TGTGCCAGCAGTGAAAGGAAGAGCAATCAGCCCCAGCATTTT. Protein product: CASSERKSNQPQHF.

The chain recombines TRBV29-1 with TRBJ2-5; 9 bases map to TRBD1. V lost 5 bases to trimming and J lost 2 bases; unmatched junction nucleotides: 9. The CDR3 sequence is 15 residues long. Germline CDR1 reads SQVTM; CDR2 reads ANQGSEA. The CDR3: CSVYLTGTGQETQYF. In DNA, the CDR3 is TGCAGCGTTTATTTAACCGGGACAGGGCAAGAGACCCAGTACTTC.

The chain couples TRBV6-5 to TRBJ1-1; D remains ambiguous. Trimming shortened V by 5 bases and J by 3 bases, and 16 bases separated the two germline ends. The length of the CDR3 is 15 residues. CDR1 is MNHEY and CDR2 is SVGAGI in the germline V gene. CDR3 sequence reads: CASSPLGWGDTEAFF. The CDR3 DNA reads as TGTGCCAGCAGTCCCCTTGGCTGGGGTGACACTGAAGCTTTCTTT.

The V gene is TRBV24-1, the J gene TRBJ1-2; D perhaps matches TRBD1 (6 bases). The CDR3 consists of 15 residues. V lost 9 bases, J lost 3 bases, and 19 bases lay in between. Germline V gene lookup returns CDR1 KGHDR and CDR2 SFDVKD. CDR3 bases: TGTGCCACCGAGACGCGGGGGGGCGTAGACTATGGCTACACCTTC. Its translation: CATETRGGVDYGYTF.

The CDR3, as DNA: TGTGCCACCAGCAGAGCCGGGACTAGATTTCGTGAGCAGTTCTTC. It specifies CATSRAGTRFREQFF. The V gene is TRBV15, the J gene TRBJ2-1; 8 bases align to TRBD2. Germline values: CDR1 LNHNV, CDR2 YYDKDF (reference sequence). With 1 base clipped from V and 9 bases from J, the junction kept 8 bases outside the gene matches. The length of the CDR3 is 15 residues.

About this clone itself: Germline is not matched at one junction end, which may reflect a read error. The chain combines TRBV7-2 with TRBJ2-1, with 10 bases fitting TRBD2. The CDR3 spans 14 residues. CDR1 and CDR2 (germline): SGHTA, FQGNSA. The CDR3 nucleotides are TGTGCCAGCAGCCTAGCGGGGGAATACAATGAGCAGTTCTTC. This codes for CASSLAGEYNEQFF.

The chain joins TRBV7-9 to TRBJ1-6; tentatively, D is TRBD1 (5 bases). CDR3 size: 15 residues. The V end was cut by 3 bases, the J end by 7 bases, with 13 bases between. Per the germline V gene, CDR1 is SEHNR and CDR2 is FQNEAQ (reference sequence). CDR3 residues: CASSFLGTGNSPLHF. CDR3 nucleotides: TGTGCCAGCAGCTTTTTAGGGACTGGGAATTCACCCCTCCACTTT.

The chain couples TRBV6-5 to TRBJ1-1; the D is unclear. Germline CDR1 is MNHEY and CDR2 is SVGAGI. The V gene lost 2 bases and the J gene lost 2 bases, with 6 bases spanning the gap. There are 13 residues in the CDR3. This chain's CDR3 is CASSYALNTEAFF. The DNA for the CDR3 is TGTGCCAGCAGTTACGCTTTAAACACTGAAGCTTTCTTT.

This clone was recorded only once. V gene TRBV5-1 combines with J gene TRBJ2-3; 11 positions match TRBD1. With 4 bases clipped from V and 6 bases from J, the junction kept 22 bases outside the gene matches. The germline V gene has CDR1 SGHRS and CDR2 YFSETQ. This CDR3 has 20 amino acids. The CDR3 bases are TGCGCCAGCAGCCTGGCGCCGGGACAGGGGGGACCATCTGTGTGGGATACGCAGTATTTT. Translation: CASSLAPGQGGPSVWDTQYF. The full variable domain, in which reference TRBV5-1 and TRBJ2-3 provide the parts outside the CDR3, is KAGVTQTPRYLIKTRGQQVTLSCSPISGHRSVSWYQQTPGQGLQFLFEYFSETQRNKGNFPGRFSGRQFSNSRSEMNVSTLELGDSALYLCASSLAPGQGGPSVWDTQYFGPGTRLTVL.

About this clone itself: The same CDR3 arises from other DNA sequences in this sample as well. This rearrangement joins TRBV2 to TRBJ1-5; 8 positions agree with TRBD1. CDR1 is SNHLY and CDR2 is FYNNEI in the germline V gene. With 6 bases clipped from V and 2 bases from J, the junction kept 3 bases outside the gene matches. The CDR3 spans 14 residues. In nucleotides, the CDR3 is TGTGCCAGCAGCCCGGACAGGGGCAATCAGCCCCAGCATTTT. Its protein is CASSPDRGNQPQHF.

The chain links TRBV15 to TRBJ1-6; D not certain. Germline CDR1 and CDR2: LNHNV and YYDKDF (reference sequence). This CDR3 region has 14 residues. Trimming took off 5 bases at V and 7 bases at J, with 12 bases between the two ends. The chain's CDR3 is CATSGPEPNSPLHF. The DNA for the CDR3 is TGTGCCACCAGCGGGCCAGAACCAAATTCACCCCTCCACTTT.

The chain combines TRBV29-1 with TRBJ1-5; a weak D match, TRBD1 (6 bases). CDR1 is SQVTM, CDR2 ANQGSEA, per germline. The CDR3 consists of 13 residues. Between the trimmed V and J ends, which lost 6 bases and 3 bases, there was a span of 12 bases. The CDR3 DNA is TGCAGCGTCCAACAGGGTCCCAATCAGCCCCAGCATTTT. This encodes CSVQQGPNQPQHF.

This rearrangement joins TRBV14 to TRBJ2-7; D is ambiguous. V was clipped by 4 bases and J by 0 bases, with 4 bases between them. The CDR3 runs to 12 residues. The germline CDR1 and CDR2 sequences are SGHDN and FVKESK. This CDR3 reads CASSPTSYEQYF. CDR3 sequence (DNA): TGTGCCAGCAGCCCCACCTCCTACGAGCAGTACTTC.

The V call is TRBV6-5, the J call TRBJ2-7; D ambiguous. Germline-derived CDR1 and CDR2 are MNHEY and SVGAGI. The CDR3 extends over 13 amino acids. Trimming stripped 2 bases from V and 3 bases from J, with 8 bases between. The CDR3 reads CASSYGSHYEQYF. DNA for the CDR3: TGTGCCAGCAGTTACGGGTCCCACTACGAGCAGTACTTC.

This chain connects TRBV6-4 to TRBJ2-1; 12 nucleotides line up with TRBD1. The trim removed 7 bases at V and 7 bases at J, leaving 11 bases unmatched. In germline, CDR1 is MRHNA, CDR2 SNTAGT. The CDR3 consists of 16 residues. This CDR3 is CASNLSPGQGANEQFF. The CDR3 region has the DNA TGTGCCAGCAACCTCTCACCGGGACAGGGGGCGAATGAGCAGTTCTTC.

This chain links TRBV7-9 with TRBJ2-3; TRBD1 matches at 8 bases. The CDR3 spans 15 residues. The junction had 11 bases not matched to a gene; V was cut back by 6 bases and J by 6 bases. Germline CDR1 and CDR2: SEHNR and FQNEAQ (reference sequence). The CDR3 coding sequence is TGTGCCAGCAGGGCAACGGGACAGGCGGTGGATACGCAGTATTTT. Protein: CASRATGQAVDTQYF.